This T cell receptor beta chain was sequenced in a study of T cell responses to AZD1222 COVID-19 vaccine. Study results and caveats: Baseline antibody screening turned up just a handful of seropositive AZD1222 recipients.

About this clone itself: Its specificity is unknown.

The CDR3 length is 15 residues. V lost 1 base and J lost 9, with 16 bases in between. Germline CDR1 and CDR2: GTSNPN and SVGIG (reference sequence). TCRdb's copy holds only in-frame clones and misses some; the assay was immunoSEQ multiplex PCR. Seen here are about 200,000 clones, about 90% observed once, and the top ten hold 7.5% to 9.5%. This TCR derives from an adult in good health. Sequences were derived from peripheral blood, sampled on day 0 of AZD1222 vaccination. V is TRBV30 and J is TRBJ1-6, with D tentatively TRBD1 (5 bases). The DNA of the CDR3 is TGTGCCTGGAGTGGCCATGAGGGGCAGGGTTCACCCCTCCACTTT. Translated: CAWSGHEGQGSPLHF. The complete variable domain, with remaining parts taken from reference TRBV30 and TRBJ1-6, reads SQTIHQWPATLVQPVGSPLSLECTVEGTSNPNLYWYRQAAGRGLQLLFYSVGIGQISSEVPQNLSASRPQDRQFILSSKKLLLSDSGFYLCAWSGHEGQGSPLHFGNGTRLTVT.